The entry that follows covers one TCR beta chain sequence. What it binds is not known. Before sequencing, viral peptide pools were used by the ViraFEST assay to expand antigen-specific CD4+ T cells. Following 10 days of culture, CD4+ T cells were isolated. The table came from immunoSEQ multiplex PCR; TCRdb's copy has only in-frame clones and leaves some out. The sample lists roughly 50,000 clones; over 75% were seen once. This entry belongs to a study of vaccination effects on CD4 cells after COVID-19. Study outcomes and limitations: Clones induced by infection and by vaccine showed marked clonal contraction late after vaccination.

With V trimmed by 6 bases and J by 3 bases, 4 bases remained unmatched. CDR1 is SQVTM and CDR2 is ANQGSEA in the germline V gene. The CDR3 is made up of 14 amino acids. The V gene is TRBV29-1, the J gene TRBJ2-5; 13 bases line up with TRBD2. The sequencing used CD4+ T cells from PBMCs cultured with HCoV-229E spike peptides, collected before COVID-19 vaccination. The sequence came from a human donor who received a COVID-19 vaccine. The CDR3 bases are TGCAGCGTCGGACTAGCGGGGGATAAAGAGACCCAGTACTTC. Its protein is CSVGLAGDKETQYF. Drawing the rest from reference TRBV29-1 and TRBJ2-5, the complete variable domain is SAVISQKPSRDICQRGTSLTIQCQVDSQVTMMFWYRQQPGQSLTLIATANQGSEATYESGFVIDKFPISRPNLTFSTLTVSNMSPEDSSIYLCSVGLAGDKETQYFGPGTRLLVL.